This T cell receptor (beta chain) originates from a study of T cells in Graves' hyperthyroidism and ophthalmopathy. Whole-study context: The authors collected peripheral blood at initial diagnosis, before any treatment. The study's findings and limits: The model anticipated ophthalmopathy a median 6.5 months pre-onset.

This CDR3 has 15 residues. Trimming removed 6 bases from V and 4 bases from J, with 16 bases in between. Germline-derived CDR1 and CDR2 are SEHNR and FQNEAQ (reference sequence). There are a few counts of this clonotype. Its antigen is unidentified. Those patients with uncontrolled infection, other autoimmune disease, pregnancy or lactation were excluded. Diagnostic decisions used clinical symptoms, serum thyroxine and TRAb, thyroid ultrasound and orbital computed tomography. TCR beta CDR3 regions were amplified from RNA transcripts. HTBI primers were employed in a first-round RT-PCR of the TCR CDR3. TCRdb recomputed calls from the multiplex PCR reads with MiXCR, one row per CDR3 protein. This table has about 360,000 distinct CDR3 sequences, roughly 13% appearing once.

The sample comprised blood. The rearrangement joins TRBV7-9 to TRBJ1-3, with D perhaps matching TRBD1 (5 bases). This sequence originates from a woman aged 18 to 35 with Graves' hyperthyroidism. Here the CDR3 DNA reads TGTGCCAGCAGGAAGAGCCACGGGGCCGGAAACACCATATATTTT. This translates into CASRKSHGAGNTIYF.